These T cell receptor beta chains were read from a single sample in a study of beta chain features in type 1 diabetes. Some clones are missing from TCRdb's copy, which holds only in-frame ones; the method was immunoSEQ multiplex PCR. The sample holds about 170,000 clones; around 7.8% are singletons and the top ten take roughly 0.97%. Source material: central memory CD4+ T cells from blood. These receptors were obtained from a woman aged 40 to 50 with type 1 diabetes. The CDR3 runs from the conserved cysteine through the conserved F or W. D genes are given only for firm matches. The size field is filled for only some rows; it gives once, few, many or a size class.

TRBV27	TRBJ1-4	NA	few	CASSLREGEKLFF
TRBV28	TRBJ2-6	TRBD1	NA	CASRPDRAGANVLTF
TRBV18	TRBJ1-5	TRBD1	NA	CASSGTGGNQPQHF
TRBV28	TRBJ1-1	NA	NA	CASTLFTGHLNEAFF
TRBV27	TRBJ2-6	NA	NA	CASSLFGTGLVLTF
TRBV11-2	TRBJ2-7	TRBD2	few	CASSTGGGVREQYF
TRBV7-3	TRBJ1-2	NA	NA	CASSFNTGLGYTF
TRBV7-8	TRBJ2-7	NA	few	CASSLDSLAAYEQYF
TRBV7-2	TRBJ2-7	NA	few	CASSLGQGTTYEQYF
TRBV11-2	TRBJ2-5	NA	NA	CASSTDSQETQYF
TRBV5-1	TRBJ2-5	TRBD1	few	CASSPGTGGAGSETQYF
TRBV18	TRBJ2-3	TRBD1	once	CASSLRQGPTDTQYF
TRBV5-4	TRBJ1-1	TRBD1	NA	CASSPRDRAREAFF
TRBV7-9	TRBJ2-5	NA	few	CASSPLGGRTQYF
TRBV7-2	TRBJ1-1	NA	NA	CASSLGQTMNTEAFF
TRBV28	TRBJ2-7	NA	NA	CASSYERTYEQYF
TRBV21-1	TRBJ2-5	NA	few	CASTQWPQGAANQETQYF
TRBV5-1	TRBJ1-5	NA	NA	CASSSGEGNQPQHF
TRBV2	TRBJ1-1	NA	NA	CASGVTVNTEAFF
TRBV5-1	TRBJ1-1	NA	NA	CASREINTEAFF
TRBV6-1	TRBJ2-3	TRBD2	few	CAISESPGTSGTDTQYF
TRBV13	TRBJ1-2	NA	NA	CASSLSGRLWYGYTF
TRBV28	TRBJ2-7	NA	few	CASSFRSGAYEQYF
TRBV21-1	TRBJ1-2	NA	NA	CASSKLGTAYGYTF
TRBV18	TRBJ2-7	NA	few	CASSPPGGASYEQYF
TRBV7-8	TRBJ1-2	NA	NA	CASSLVVQGEYGYTF
TRBV5-4	TRBJ2-1	NA	many	CASSLGQLSSYNEQFF
TRBV7-2	TRBJ1-5	NA	few	CASSLNPTVYSNQPQHF
TRBV27	TRBJ2-2	TRBD2	few	CASSPALAGVTGELFF
TRBV2	TRBJ2-7	NA	NA	CASSSNLRGEQYF